The 32 T cell receptor beta chains given below trace back to one sample, sequenced in a study of T cell responses to AZD1222 COVID-19 vaccine. Some clones are missing from TCRdb's copy, which holds only in-frame ones; the method was immunoSEQ multiplex PCR. The sample includes about 93,000 clones, around 90% seen only once; the top ten take approximately 15%. The sequencing here drew on peripheral blood, taken on day 0 of AZD1222 vaccination. The receptors shown here come from an adult in good health.

This clone has just one count. This chain joins TRBV6-2 or TRBV6-3 and TRBJ2-5; 9 bases fit TRBD2. Germline-derived CDR1 and CDR2 are MNHEY and SVGEGT. The V segment lost 2 bases and the J segment 5 bases; nucleotides outside the gene matches: 12. The CDR3 length is 17 residues. The CDR3 sequence is CASSYARLAGMAETQYF. CDR3 nucleotides: TGTGCCAGCAGTTACGCCCGGCTAGCGGGAATGGCGGAGACCCAGTACTTC.

The chain employs TRBV11-2 and TRBJ2-3; D gene uncertain. CDR3 length: 13 residues. V shed 8 bases and J shed 3 bases, with 12 bases lying between them. Germline lookup yields CDR1 SGHAT and CDR2 FQNNGV. Here the CDR3 reads CASRWAKTDTQYF. As DNA, the CDR3 is TGTGCCAGCCGCTGGGCTAAAACAGATACGCAGTATTTT.

The chain recombines TRBV6-2 or TRBV6-3 with TRBJ2-1, with D perhaps TRBD1 (5 bases). Deletions cut 5 bases from V and 9 bases from J, with 14 bases between. Germline lookup yields CDR1 MNHEY and CDR2 SVGEGT. The CDR3 sequence is 13 residues long. The CDR3 DNA reads TGTGCCAGCAGTCACCAGGGTTCCACTGAGCAGTTCTTC. This gives the protein CASSHQGSTEQFF.

This clone has only one observation. The V gene is TRBV3-1 (or the pseudogene TRBV3-2), the J gene TRBJ2-2; TRBD1 agrees at 8 bases. The CDR3 runs 16 residues. The V gene's germline CDR1 is LGHDT and CDR2 YNNKEL (reference sequence). Germline trimming cut 1 base from V and 1 base from J; bases unmatched to any gene: 2. The CDR3 protein is CASSQGGTGNTGELFF. The CDR3 DNA reads as TGTGCCAGCAGCCAAGGGGGGACAGGGAACACCGGGGAGCTGTTTTTT.

This chain connects TRBV7-9 to TRBJ2-4, with no clear D. CDR1 is SEHNR and CDR2 is FQNEAQ in the germline V gene (reference sequence). CDR3 length: 13 amino acids. V was cut by 6 bases and J by 5 bases, with 11 bases left in between. Here the CDR3 DNA reads TGTGCCAGCAGTTCCCGGTCCCAAAACATTCAGTACTTC. Translated, it gives CASSSRSQNIQYF.

The V call is TRBV6-1, the J call TRBJ1-2; D might be TRBD1 (5 bases). The V and J ends lost 2 bases and 2 bases respectively, with 6 bases between them. The CDR3 spans 13 residues. CDR1 and CDR2 from the germline V gene are MNHNS and SASEGT. The CDR3 loop reads CASSERGNYGYTF. The CDR3 nucleotides read TGTGCCAGCAGTGAAAGGGGCAACTATGGCTACACCTTC.

V gene TRBV3-1 (or the pseudogene TRBV3-2) combines with J gene TRBJ2-3; D remains unclear. Trimming left V 1 base short and J 6 bases short, with 14 bases between. The CDR3 covers 15 residues. From germline, CDR1 is LGHDT and CDR2 YNNKEL (reference sequence). Here the CDR3 DNA reads TGTGCCAGCAGCCAAGTGTTGGGGATCACGGATACGCAGTATTTT. It codes for CASSQVLGITDTQYF.

This sequence joins TRBV27 and TRBJ2-1; 7 bases agree with TRBD2. Germline V gene sequence: CDR1 MNHEY, CDR2 SMNVEV (reference sequence). V dropped 8 bases and J dropped 4; count of bases not matched to a gene: 5. The CDR3 covers 13 residues. This CDR3 reads CASGAGVYNEQFF. The CDR3 coding sequence is TGTGCCAGCGGGGCGGGGGTATACAATGAGCAGTTCTTC.

The genes are TRBV6-1 and TRBJ1-2; TRBD1 might be the D (5 bases). Trimming left V 3 bases short and J 8 bases short, with 19 bases between. This CDR3 contains 15 residues. The germline gives CDR1 MNHNS, CDR2 SASEGT. CDR3 DNA sequence: TGTGCCAGCAGTGAGGCGGGGGTCGCTACGCGGGGCTACACCTTC. The encoded protein is CASSEAGVATRGYTF.

The J gene is TRBJ1-5, the V gene TRBV7-9; D not resolved. The CDR3 covers 13 residues. Trimming left V 6 bases short and J 1 base short, with 7 bases between. CDR1 SEHNR and CDR2 FQNEAQ come from the germline V gene (reference sequence). Here the CDR3 DNA reads TGTGCCAGCAGACAAGGGAGCAATCAGCCCCAGCATTTT. It specifies CASRQGSNQPQHF.

The chain uses TRBV11-2 and TRBJ2-3, with TRBD2 identical over 10 bases. The J segment lost 4 bases and the V segment lost 5 bases, leaving 12 bases of the junction unmatched. Per the germline V gene, CDR1 is SGHAT and CDR2 is FQNNGV. There are 17 residues in the CDR3. CDR3 DNA sequence: TGTGCCAGCAGCCGAAGTCAGCTAGCGGGAGTTGCAGATACGCAGTATTTT. Residues: CASSRSQLAGVADTQYF. The whole variable domain, filled in from reference TRBV11-2 and TRBJ2-3, reads EAGVAQSPRYKIIEKRQSVAFWCNPISGHATLYWYQQILGQGPKLLIQFQNNGVVDDSQLPKDRFSAERLKGVDSTLKIQPAKLEDSAVYLCASSRSQLAGVADTQYFGPGTRLTVL.

The chain carries TRBV9 and TRBJ2-5; D perhaps matches TRBD1 (6 bases). CDR3 length equals 14 residues. The V end was cut by 3 bases, the J end by 5 bases, with 14 bases between. CDR1 is SGDLS, CDR2 YYNGEE, per germline. CDR3 protein: CASSGGGGWETQYF. CDR3 nucleotide sequence: TGTGCCAGCAGCGGCGGTGGGGGCTGGGAGACCCAGTACTTC.

The V call is TRBV6-5, the J call TRBJ2-2; the D gene could be TRBD1 or TRBD2 (6 bases each). V lost 7 bases and J lost 4, with 16 bases in between. Germline loops: CDR1 MNHEY, CDR2 SVGAGI. This CDR3 comprises 15 residues. The CDR3 DNA reads TGTGCCAGCAACCCCGGGGGCGGTGGCACCGGGGAGCTGTTTTTT. Residues: CASNPGGGGTGELFF.

This sequence joins TRBV6-5 and TRBJ2-7; TRBD1 agrees at 7 bases. Germline trimming cut 6 bases from V and 2 bases from J; bases unmatched to any gene: 7. CDR3 size: 14 residues. Germline V gene lookup returns CDR1 MNHEY and CDR2 SVGAGI. CDR3 sequence: CASRLGTAPYEQYF. The CDR3 nucleotides read TGTGCCAGCAGGTTAGGGACAGCCCCCTACGAGCAGTACTTC.

This clone came up a few times. The chain employs TRBV30 and TRBJ1-5; no reliable D call. Trimming stripped 1 base from V and 2 bases from J, with 15 bases between. CDR3 size: 16 residues. The germline V gene encodes CDR1 GTSNPN and CDR2 SVGIG (reference sequence). The CDR3 spells CAWSAPHVVGNQPQHF. CDR3 in DNA: TGTGCCTGGAGTGCCCCCCATGTTGTCGGCAATCAGCCCCAGCATTTT.

The chain joins TRBV7-9 to TRBJ1-5, with 7 nucleotides matching TRBD1. This CDR3 comprises 16 residues. CDR1 is SEHNR, CDR2 FQNEAQ, per germline (reference sequence). Trimming cost V 4 bases and J 2 bases; bases outside gene matches: 8. The CDR3 loop reads CASSSADREGNQPQHF. CDR3 sequence (DNA): TGTGCCAGCAGCTCCGCCGACAGGGAGGGCAATCAGCCCCAGCATTTT.

The J gene is TRBJ2-2, the V gene TRBV5-4; D perhaps matches TRBD1 (6 bases). V was cut by 0 bases and J by 5 bases, with 11 bases left in between. Germline values: CDR1 SGHNT, CDR2 YYREEE (reference sequence). The CDR3 is made up of 15 amino acids. CDR3: CASSLARQGTGELFF. As DNA, the CDR3 is TGTGCCAGCAGCTTGGCTCGGCAGGGGACCGGGGAGCTGTTTTTT.

V and J are TRBV9 and TRBJ2-2; D could derive from TRBD1 or TRBD2 (5 bases each). V was shortened by 3 bases and J by 6 bases, with 9 bases between the two germline ends. Germline V lookup: CDR1 SGDLS, CDR2 YYNGEE. The length of the CDR3 is 13 residues. CDR3 coding DNA: TGTGCCAGCAGCGGGCAGGGAGCCGGGGAGCTGTTTTTT. It yields the protein CASSGQGAGELFF.

The V call is TRBV12-5, the J call TRBJ2-1; D unresolved. Germline loops: CDR1 LGHNT, CDR2 FRNRAP. This CDR3 contains 14 residues. With 2 bases removed from V and 6 bases from J, the gap between germline ends came to 11 bases. CDR3 DNA: TGTGCTAGTGGTTTGAGCCTAGTGGTCAATGAGCAGTTCTTC. Protein product: CASGLSLVVNEQFF.

The CDR3, as DNA: TGTGCCAGTAGTATCGGGACAGGGGACAAACCCCTCCACTTT. Amino acids: CASSIGTGDKPLHF. V and J are TRBV19 and TRBJ1-6; 10 bases are a match to TRBD1. This CDR3 has 14 residues. The V and J ends lost 3 bases and 12 bases, in that order; junction bases with no gene match: 5. Germline CDR1 is LNHDA and CDR2 is SQIVND (reference sequence). Looking up the rest from reference TRBV19 and TRBJ1-6 gives the full variable domain: DGGITQSPKYLFRKEGQNVTLSCEQNLNHDAMYWYRQDPGQGLRLIYYSQIVNDFQKGDIAEGYSVSREKKESFPLTVTSAQKNPTAFYLCASSIGTGDKPLHFGNGTRLTVT.

The chain is built from TRBV6-2 or TRBV6-3 and TRBJ1-5; TRBD1 might be the D (5 bases). The V gene's germline CDR1 is MNHEY and CDR2 SVGEGT. The CDR3 consists of 14 residues. V was clipped by 1 base and J by 6 bases, with 10 bases between them. CDR3 bases: TGTGCCAGCAGTTACTTAGCAGGGACTCAGCCCCAGCATTTT. It is translated as CASSYLAGTQPQHF.

V and J are TRBV5-4 and TRBJ1-2, with D possibly TRBD1 on 5 matching bases. V lost 5 bases to trimming and J lost 4 bases, with 24 bases between them. The CDR3 is 17 residues long. Germline CDR1 reads SGHNT; CDR2 reads YYREEE (reference sequence). The CDR3 DNA reads as TGTGCCAGCAGTCGTGACCGGGACTTCATATTGGGCTATGGCTACACCTTC. Encoded protein: CASSRDRDFILGYGYTF.

The CDR3 sequence: CASNPAGNTGELFF. The CDR3 coding sequence is TGCGCCAGCAACCCAGCGGGGAACACCGGGGAGCTGTTTTTT. The chain recombines TRBV5-1 with TRBJ2-2; D perhaps matches TRBD2 (6 bases). The length of the CDR3 is 14 residues. V was shortened by 6 bases and J by 1 base, with 10 bases between the two germline ends. Per the germline V gene, CDR1 is SGHRS and CDR2 is YFSETQ.

For the CDR3, the DNA is TGTGCCAGCAGCCAAGTGAGACAGTCTCCTGAAGCTTTCTTT. Translation gives CASSQVRQSPEAFF. The chain employs TRBV14 and TRBJ1-1; TRBD1 is a possible D gene (5 bases). V was clipped by 1 base and J by 6 bases, with 12 bases between them. Germline V gives CDR1 SGHDN, CDR2 FVKESK. This CDR3 is built from 14 residues.

V usage is TRBV7-2 and J usage is TRBJ2-2, with 12 bases identical to TRBD2. V shed 5 bases and J 1 base; nucleotides not matched to a gene: 5. This CDR3 spans 17 amino acids. Per germline, CDR1 SGHTA and CDR2 FQGNSA. The CDR3 here is CASSTRTSGVNTGELFF. CDR3 DNA: TGTGCCAGCAGCACCCGGACTAGCGGGGTGAACACCGGGGAGCTGTTTTTT.

This clone occurred once. The chain combines TRBV7-2 with TRBJ1-5; a possible D gene is TRBD1 (5 bases). This CDR3 is built from 15 residues. Trimming cost V 3 bases and J 3 bases, with 12 bases left between them. Germline-derived CDR1 and CDR2 are SGHTA and FQGNSA. The CDR3 is CASSFSSGDNQPQHF. CDR3 nucleotide sequence: TGTGCCAGCAGCTTCTCCTCGGGGGACAATCAGCCCCAGCATTTT.

For the CDR3, the DNA is TGTGCCAGCAGTTTACCGACAGGGTTGGGCTATGGCTACACCTTC. Encoded protein: CASSLPTGLGYGYTF. This rearrangement joins TRBV28 to TRBJ1-2, with 7 bases that match TRBD1. J lost 4 bases, V lost 2 bases, and 7 bases had no gene match. Germline values: CDR1 MDHEN, CDR2 SYDVKM. This CDR3 is 15 amino acids long.

The chain links TRBV5-1 to TRBJ2-1; TRBD2 matches at 8 bases. V shed 4 bases and J 9 bases; nucleotides not matched to a gene: 12. The CDR3 runs to 15 residues. From germline, CDR1 is SGHRS and CDR2 YFSETQ. In nucleotides, the CDR3 is TGCGCCAGCAGCCAAGTAGCGGGGAAGTTGGGTGAGCAGTTCTTC. As protein: CASSQVAGKLGEQFF.

V usage is TRBV27 and J usage is TRBJ2-7; D is tentatively TRBD1 or TRBD2 (6 bases each). V was pared by 2 bases and J by 3 bases, with 17 bases between. This CDR3 has 16 residues. The germline V gene encodes CDR1 MNHEY and CDR2 SMNVEV (reference sequence). The CDR3 coding sequence is TGTGCCAGCAGTTTAGTAGGGGGGAACCCCCTCTACGAGCAGTACTTC. Its translation is CASSLVGGNPLYEQYF.

CDR3 coding DNA: TGTGCCAGCTCACTGACAGCAACTAATGAAAAACTGTTTTTT. This translates into CASSLTATNEKLFF. The chain carries TRBV18 and TRBJ1-4, with a weak D call TRBD1 (5 bases). Per the germline V gene, CDR1 is KGHSH and CDR2 is LQKENI. V shed 4 bases and J shed 0 bases, with 6 bases lying between them. The CDR3 is made up of 14 amino acids.

The rearrangement joins TRBV7-9 to TRBJ1-1; D unresolved. The germline V gene has CDR1 SEHNR and CDR2 FQNEAQ (reference sequence). V was trimmed by 4 bases and J by 7 bases, leaving 7 bases between them. The CDR3 loop spans 11 amino acids. CDR3 region: CASSSAGEAFF. For the CDR3, the DNA is TGTGCCAGCAGCTCAGCGGGTGAAGCTTTCTTT.

CDR3 sequence (DNA): TGTGCCAGCAGTTTTATCTCCTCTGGGGCCAACGTCCTGACTTTC. Its translation: CASSFISSGANVLTF. This chain joins TRBV28 and TRBJ2-6; D is ambiguous. The CDR3 length is 15 residues. Trimming shortened V by 3 bases and J by 0 bases, and 6 bases separated the two germline ends. Per germline, CDR1 MDHEN and CDR2 SYDVKM.